The rows below give T cell receptor beta chains drawn from one sample of a study of blood T cell repertoires in COVID-19. Only in-frame clones appear in the TCRdb table, and some are missing; sequencing was by immunoSEQ multiplex PCR. The data show 200,000 to 250,000 clones, with 90% to 95% seen just once and around 1.2% held by the top ten. The sequenced sample was peripheral blood. The receptors originated from a man aged 25-40 years with acute or convalescent COVID-19. Each CDR3 is given with its conserved first and last residue. A D gene is named only where the DNA matches it firmly. Clone size appears in some rows only: once, few, many, or a class for an expanded clone.

TRBV7-8,-,-,TRBJ2-7,CASSLRVGPGYEQYF,TGTGCCAGCAGCCTCAGAGTGGGCCCGGGGTACGAGCAGTACTTC
TRBV5-6,TRBD1,many,TRBJ1-1,CASSWTGVVTEAFF,TGTGCCAGCAGCTGGACAGGGGTCGTCACTGAAGCTTTCTTT
TRBV7-9,-,-,TRBJ1-1,CASSVEISDTEAFF,TGTGCCAGCAGTGTGGAGATTTCGGACACTGAAGCTTTCTTT
TRBV10-3,-,-,TRBJ2-7,CAISEKGAYEQYF,TGTGCCATCAGTGAGAAGGGGGCCTACGAGCAGTACTTC
TRBV7-9,TRBD2,-,TRBJ2-3,CARGTSGTDTQYF,TGTGCCAGGGGGACTAGCGGCACAGATACGCAGTATTTT
TRBV20-1,-,-,TRBJ2-1,CSARLYNEQFF,TGCAGTGCTAGACTATACAATGAGCAGTTCTTC
TRBV19,-,-,TRBJ1-1,CATQGRGYGSEAFF,TGTGCCACACAAGGCAGGGGTTACGGCTCTGAAGCTTTCTTT
TRBV27,TRBD2,few,TRBJ2-2,CASSPPTSGDTGELFF,TGTGCCAGCAGTCCACCGACTAGCGGAGACACCGGGGAGCTGTTTTTT
TRBV9,TRBD1,-,TRBJ1-6,CASSLEQGTPLHF,TGTGCCAGCAGCCTCGAACAGGGGACACCCCTCCACTTT
TRBV5-1,TRBD2,-,TRBJ2-2,CASSTIPPSGRASSTGELFF,TGCGCCAGCAGCACGATACCTCCTAGCGGGAGGGCCAGCAGCACCGGGGAGCTGTTTTTT
TRBV19,-,-,TRBJ1-4,CASSTPYGPRRDEKLFF,TGTGCCAGTAGTACTCCCTACGGCCCCAGGAGGGATGAAAAACTGTTTTTT
TRBV7-6,-,-,TRBJ2-7,CASSLGAGYTYEQYF,TGTGCCAGCAGCCTAGGGGCAGGATATACCTACGAGCAGTACTTC
TRBV19,-,-,TRBJ2-3,CASSNRAFTDTQYF,TGTGCCAGTAGTAACAGGGCCTTCACAGATACGCAGTATTTT
TRBV30,-,-,TRBJ1-1,CAWTGVTEAFF,TGTGCCTGGACCGGTGTCACTGAAGCTTTCTTT
TRBV7-9,-,-,TRBJ2-3,CASSPRDTQYF,TGTGCCAGCAGCCCGCGGGATACGCAGTATTTT
TRBV13,TRBD1,-,TRBJ2-7,CASRRTGRSYEQYF,TGTGCCAGCAGGAGGACAGGGAGATCCTACGAGCAGTACTTC
TRBV5-1,TRBD1,-,TRBJ1-3,CASSSTGGSGNTIYF,TGCGCCAGCAGCTCGACAGGGGGCTCTGGAAACACCATATATTTT
TRBV7-3,TRBD2,few,TRBJ2-3,CASSPSGGMLGTDTQYF,TGTGCCAGCAGCCCTAGCGGGGGGATGCTTGGCACAGATACGCAGTATTTT